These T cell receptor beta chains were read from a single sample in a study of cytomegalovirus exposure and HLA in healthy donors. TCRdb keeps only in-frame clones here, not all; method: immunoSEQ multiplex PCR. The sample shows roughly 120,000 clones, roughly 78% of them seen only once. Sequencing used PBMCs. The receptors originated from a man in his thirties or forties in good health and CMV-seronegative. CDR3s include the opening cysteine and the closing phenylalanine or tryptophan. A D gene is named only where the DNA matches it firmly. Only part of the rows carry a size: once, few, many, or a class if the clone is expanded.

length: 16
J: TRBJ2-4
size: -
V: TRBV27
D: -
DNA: TGTGCCAGCAGTTTATCCGGGGGAGTAGCCAAAAACATTCAGTACTTC
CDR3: CASSLSGGVAKNIQYF

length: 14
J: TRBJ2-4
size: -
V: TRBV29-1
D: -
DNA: TGCAGCGTTAGCCCCCTCCTCACGGCGGACATTCAGTACTTC
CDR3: CSVSPLLTADIQYF

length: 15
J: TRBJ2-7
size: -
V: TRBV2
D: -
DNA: TGTGCCAGCAGTGATGAACAGGTTAGCTCCTACGAGCAGTACTTC
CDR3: CASSDEQVSSYEQYF

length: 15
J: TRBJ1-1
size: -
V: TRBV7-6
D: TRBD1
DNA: TGTGCCAGCAGCTTAGCACAGGGGTTGAACACTGAAGCTTTCTTT
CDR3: CASSLAQGLNTEAFF

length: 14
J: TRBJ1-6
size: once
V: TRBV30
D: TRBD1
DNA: TGTGCCTGGAGTGTACGACAGGGACGATCACCCCTCCACTTT
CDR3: CAWSVRQGRSPLHF

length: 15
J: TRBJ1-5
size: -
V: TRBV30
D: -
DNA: TGTGCCTGGAGTGTAAGGGGCAGGGGAAATCAGCCCCAGCATTTT
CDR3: CAWSVRGRGNQPQHF

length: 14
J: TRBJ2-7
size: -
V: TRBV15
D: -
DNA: TGTGCCACCAGCAGAGATTTAGAATACTACGAGCAGTACTTC
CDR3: CATSRDLEYYEQYF

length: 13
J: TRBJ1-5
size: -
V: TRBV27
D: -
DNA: TGTGCCAGCAGCACGGGGGTTACGCAGCCCCAGCATTTT
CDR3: CASSTGVTQPQHF

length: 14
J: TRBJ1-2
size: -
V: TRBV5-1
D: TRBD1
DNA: TGCGCCAGCAGCTGGATCGGGACAGGGGATGGCTACACCTTC
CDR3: CASSWIGTGDGYTF

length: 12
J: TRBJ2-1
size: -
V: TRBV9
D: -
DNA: TGTGCCAGCAGCATTATTAACAATGAGCAGTTCTTC
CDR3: CASSIINNEQFF

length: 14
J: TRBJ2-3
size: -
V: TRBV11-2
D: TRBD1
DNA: TGTGCCAGCAGCTCGATGACAGGGACAGATACGCAGTATTTT
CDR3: CASSSMTGTDTQYF

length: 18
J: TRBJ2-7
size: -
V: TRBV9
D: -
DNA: TGTGCCAGCAGCGTAGGAGGAACCGGACTACGTAGCTCCTACGAGCAGTACTTC
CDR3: CASSVGGTGLRSSYEQYF

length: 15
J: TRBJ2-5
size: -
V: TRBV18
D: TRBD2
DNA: TGTGCCAGCTCACCACGGCCGGGAGGGCCTGAGACCCAGTACTTC
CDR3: CASSPRPGGPETQYF

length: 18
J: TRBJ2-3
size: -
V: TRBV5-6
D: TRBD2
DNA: TGTGCCAGCAGCTATCGACTAGCGGGAGGACTAAGCACAGATACGCAGTATTTT
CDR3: CASSYRLAGGLSTDTQYF

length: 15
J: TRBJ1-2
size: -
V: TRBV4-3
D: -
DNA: TGCGCCAGCAGCCAAGGGAGAGCAGCCAACTATGGCTACCCCTTC
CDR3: CASSQGRAANYGYPF

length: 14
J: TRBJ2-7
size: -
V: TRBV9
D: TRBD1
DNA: TGTGCCAGCAGCGTAACCGACAGGGTAAACGAGCAGTACTTC
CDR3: CASSVTDRVNEQYF

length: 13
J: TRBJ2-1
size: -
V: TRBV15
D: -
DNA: TGTGCCACCAGCAGAGATCACAACAATGAGCAGTTCTTC
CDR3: CATSRDHNNEQFF

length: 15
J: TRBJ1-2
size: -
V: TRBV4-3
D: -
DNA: TGCGCCAGCAGCCAGGGCAGACGGACTAACTATGGCTACCCCTTC
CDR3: CASSQGRRTNYGYPF

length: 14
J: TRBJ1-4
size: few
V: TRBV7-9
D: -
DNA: TGTGCCAGCAGCTTAGACAGGCGGGGTGAAAAACTGTTTTTT
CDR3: CASSLDRRGEKLFF

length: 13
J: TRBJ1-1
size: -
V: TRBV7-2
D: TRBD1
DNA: TGTGCCAGCAGCGACGGACAGGGGGCGGTAGCTTTCTTT
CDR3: CASSDGQGAVAFF

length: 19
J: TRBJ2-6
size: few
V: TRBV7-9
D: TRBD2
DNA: TGTGCCAGCAGCCCCCGGGGGGCTAGCGGGAGCTCTGGGGCCAACGTCCTGACTTTC
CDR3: CASSPRGASGSSGANVLTF

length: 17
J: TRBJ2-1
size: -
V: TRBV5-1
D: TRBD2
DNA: TGCGCCAGCAGAGGCTTGGACACCGGGACTATTTTCAATGAGCAGTTCTTC
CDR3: CASRGLDTGTIFNEQFF

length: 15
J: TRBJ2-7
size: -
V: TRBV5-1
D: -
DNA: TGCGCCAGCAGCGGGGAGGGGGGCTTAAGCTACGAGCAGTACTTC
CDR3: CASSGEGGLSYEQYF

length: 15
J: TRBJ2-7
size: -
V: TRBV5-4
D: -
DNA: TGTGCCAGCAGTTGGGTTCGGGGAGGGGGTTTCGAGCAGTACTTC
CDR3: CASSWVRGGGFEQYF

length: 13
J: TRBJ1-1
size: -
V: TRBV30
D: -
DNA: TGTGCCTGGACAGAACGGAGGTATGGTGAAGCTTTCTTT
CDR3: CAWTERRYGEAFF

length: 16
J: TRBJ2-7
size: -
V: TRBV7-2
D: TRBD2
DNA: TGTGCCAGCAGCTTGCCCGGGACTAGCGGGAAATACGAGCAGTACTTC
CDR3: CASSLPGTSGKYEQYF

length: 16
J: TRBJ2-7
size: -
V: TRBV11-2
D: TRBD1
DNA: TGTGCCAGCAGCACCTACAGGGGGCGCGTCGCCCACGAGCAGTACTTC
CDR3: CASSTYRGRVAHEQYF

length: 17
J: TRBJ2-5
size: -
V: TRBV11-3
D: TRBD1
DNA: TGTGCCAGCAGCGGTAACCCGGACAGGGTAGTTTGGGAGACCCAGTACTTC
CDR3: CASSGNPDRVVWETQYF

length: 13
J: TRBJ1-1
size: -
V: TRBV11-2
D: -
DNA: TGTGCCAGCAGTAGACCGAGGGTTACTGAAGCTTTCTTT
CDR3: CASSRPRVTEAFF

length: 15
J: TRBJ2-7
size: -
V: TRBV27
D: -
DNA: TGTGCCAGCAGTTTTTCCCGGGGGGCGATATCCGAGCAGTACTTC
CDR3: CASSFSRGAISEQYF

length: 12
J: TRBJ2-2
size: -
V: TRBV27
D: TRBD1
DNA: TGTGCCAGCAGGCGGACAGGCGGGGAGCTGTTTTTT
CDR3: CASRRTGGELFF

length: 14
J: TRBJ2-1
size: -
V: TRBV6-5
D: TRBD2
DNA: TGTGCCAGCAGCCTAAGCGGGGCCTACAATGAGCAGTTCTTC
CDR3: CASSLSGAYNEQFF

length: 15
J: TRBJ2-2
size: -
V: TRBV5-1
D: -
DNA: TGCGCCAGCAGCTTGGCTCAGGGGAACACCGGGGAGCTGTTTTTT
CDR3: CASSLAQGNTGELFF